These T cell receptor beta chains were read from a single sample in a study of T cells after posttransplantation cyclophosphamide. The table came from immunoSEQ multiplex PCR; TCRdb's copy has only in-frame clones and leaves some out. The top ten hold 10% to 15% of the sample, which has about 3,100 clones, more than 70% seen once. Sequenced sample: CD8+ T cells sorted from PBMCs. These receptors all come from a woman aged 50 to 60 in good health and a related stem cell transplant donor. Both conserved end residues are part of each CDR3. D genes are given only for firm matches. A row's size may be missing; if present it is once, few, many or a size class.

V gene: TRBV28; D gene: NA; J gene: TRBJ2-2; clone size: NA; CDR3 protein: CASSPAGIASGELFF; CDR3 DNA: TGTGCCAGCAGTCCGGCGGGGATAGCCTCCGGGGAGCTGTTTTTT
V gene: TRBV7-6; D gene: NA; J gene: TRBJ1-1; clone size: once; CDR3 protein: CATSWGGTEAFF; CDR3 DNA: TGTGCCACCTCATGGGGGGGAACTGAAGCTTTCTTT
V gene: TRBV2; D gene: TRBD1; J gene: TRBJ2-2; clone size: NA; CDR3 protein: CASSEVRNRGSGELFF; CDR3 DNA: TGTGCCAGCAGTGAAGTTCGAAACAGGGGTTCCGGGGAGCTGTTTTTT
V gene: TRBV23-1; D gene: NA; J gene: TRBJ1-3; clone size: large; CDR3 protein: CASSHPDMEEGTIYF; CDR3 DNA: TGCGCCAGCAGTCATCCGGACATGGAGGAGGGGACCATATATTTT
V gene: TRBV28; D gene: TRBD1; J gene: TRBJ2-1; clone size: few; CDR3 protein: CASPGQGAGNEQFF; CDR3 DNA: TGTGCCAGCCCGGGACAGGGGGCAGGGAATGAGCAGTTCTTC
V gene: TRBV15; D gene: NA; J gene: TRBJ2-7; clone size: NA; CDR3 protein: CATSRDRGTPYEQYF; CDR3 DNA: TGTGCCACCAGCAGAGATCGGGGGACCCCCTACGAGCAGTACTTC
V gene: TRBV10-3; D gene: TRBD1; J gene: TRBJ2-7; clone size: NA; CDR3 protein: CAISEPGQGLEQYF; CDR3 DNA: TGTGCCATCAGTGAGCCGGGACAGGGACTCGAGCAGTACTTC
V gene: TRBV6-4; D gene: NA; J gene: TRBJ2-4; clone size: NA; CDR3 protein: CASRPRESKNIQYF; CDR3 DNA: TGTGCCAGCAGACCCCGGGAAAGCAAAAACATTCAGTACTTC
V gene: TRBV7-2; D gene: TRBD1; J gene: TRBJ1-4; clone size: NA; CDR3 protein: CASSSGTEPARKLFF; CDR3 DNA: TGTGCCAGCAGCTCAGGGACAGAGCCGGCGAGAAAACTGTTTTTT
V gene: TRBV15; D gene: TRBD2; J gene: TRBJ2-5; clone size: NA; CDR3 protein: CATSSPRGTRVQETQYF; CDR3 DNA: TGTGCCACCAGCTCCCCCCGTGGGACTAGGGTCCAAGAGACCCAGTACTTC
V gene: TRBV4-1; D gene: TRBD1; J gene: TRBJ2-7; clone size: NA; CDR3 protein: CASSQTGTGAIEQYF; CDR3 DNA: TGCGCCAGCAGCCAAACAGGGACAGGGGCCATCGAGCAGTACTTC
V gene: TRBV27; D gene: TRBD2; J gene: TRBJ2-7; clone size: few; CDR3 protein: CASSPAGLYEQYF; CDR3 DNA: TGTGCCAGCAGTCCAGCGGGACTTTACGAGCAGTACTTC
V gene: TRBV19; D gene: TRBD1; J gene: TRBJ2-7; clone size: NA; CDR3 protein: CASSVGQGAKRYEQYF; CDR3 DNA: TGTGCCAGTAGTGTAGGACAGGGGGCGAAGAGGTACGAGCAGTACTTC
V gene: TRBV19; D gene: TRBD1; J gene: TRBJ1-1; clone size: NA; CDR3 protein: CASKKGATEAFF; CDR3 DNA: TGTGCCAGTAAAAAGGGGGCTACTGAAGCTTTCTTT
V gene: TRBV5-5; D gene: NA; J gene: TRBJ1-5; clone size: NA; CDR3 protein: CASSRDISNQPQHF; CDR3 DNA: TGTGCCAGCAGCCGCGACATAAGCAATCAGCCCCAGCATTTT
V gene: TRBV28; D gene: TRBD1; J gene: TRBJ1-2; clone size: NA; CDR3 protein: CASSSVGTAYGYTF; CDR3 DNA: TGTGCCAGCAGTTCCGTCGGGACAGCATATGGCTACACCTTC
V gene: TRBV7-9; D gene: TRBD1; J gene: TRBJ2-7; clone size: NA; CDR3 protein: CASSLWGQGSYEQYF; CDR3 DNA: TGTGCCAGCAGCTTGTGGGGACAGGGGTCCTACGAGCAGTACTTC
V gene: TRBV7-3; D gene: NA; J gene: TRBJ1-1; clone size: few; CDR3 protein: CASRRWGDTEAFF; CDR3 DNA: TGTGCCAGCAGGCGGTGGGGGGACACTGAAGCTTTCTTT
V gene: TRBV7-3; D gene: TRBD1; J gene: TRBJ1-4; clone size: NA; CDR3 protein: CASSSRTGGEKLFF; CDR3 DNA: TGTGCCAGCAGCTCTAGGACAGGGGGAGAAAAACTGTTTTTT
V gene: TRBV5-8; D gene: TRBD1; J gene: TRBJ1-1; clone size: NA; CDR3 protein: CASSLGQASEAFF; CDR3 DNA: TGTGCCAGCAGCTTAGGACAGGCATCCGAAGCTTTCTTT